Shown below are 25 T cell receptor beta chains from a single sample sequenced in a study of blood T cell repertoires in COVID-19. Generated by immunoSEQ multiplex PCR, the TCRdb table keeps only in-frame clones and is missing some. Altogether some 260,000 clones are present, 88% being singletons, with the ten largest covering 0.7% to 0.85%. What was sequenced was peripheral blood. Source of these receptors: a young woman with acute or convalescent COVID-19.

CDR3 protein: CASSQEVRGDTQYF. The CDR3 region has the DNA TGTGCCAGCAGCCAAGAAGTGCGAGGGGATACGCAGTATTTT. The chain combines TRBV4-2 with TRBJ2-3; maybe TRBD2 (5 bases). The CDR3 has 14 residues. CDR1 is LGHNA, CDR2 YNFKEQ, per germline. V lost 0 bases, J lost 6 bases, and 10 bases lay in between.

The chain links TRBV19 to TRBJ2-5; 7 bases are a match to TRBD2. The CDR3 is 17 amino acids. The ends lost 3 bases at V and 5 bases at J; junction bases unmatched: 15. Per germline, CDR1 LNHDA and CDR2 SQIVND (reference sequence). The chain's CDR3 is CASSMASGGGRGETQYF. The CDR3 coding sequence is TGTGCCAGTAGTATGGCATCAGGAGGCGGGAGAGGCGAGACCCAGTACTTC.

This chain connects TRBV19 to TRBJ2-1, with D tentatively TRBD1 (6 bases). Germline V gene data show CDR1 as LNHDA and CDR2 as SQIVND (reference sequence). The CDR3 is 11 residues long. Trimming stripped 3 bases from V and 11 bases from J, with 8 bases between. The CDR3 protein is CASSIGQQQFF. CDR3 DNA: TGTGCCAGTAGTATTGGACAGCAGCAGTTCTTC.

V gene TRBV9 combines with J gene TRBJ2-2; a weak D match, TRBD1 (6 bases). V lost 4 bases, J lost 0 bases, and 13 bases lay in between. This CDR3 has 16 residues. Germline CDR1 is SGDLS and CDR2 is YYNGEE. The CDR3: CASSSQGNPNTGELFF. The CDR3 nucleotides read TGTGCCAGCAGCTCACAGGGAAACCCGAACACCGGGGAGCTGTTTTTT.

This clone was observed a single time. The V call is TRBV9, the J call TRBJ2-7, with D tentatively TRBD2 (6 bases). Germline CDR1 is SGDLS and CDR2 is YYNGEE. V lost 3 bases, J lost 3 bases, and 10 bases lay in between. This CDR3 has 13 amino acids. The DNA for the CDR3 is TGTGCCAGCAGCGCTGGCGGGATCTACGAGCAGTACTTC. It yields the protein CASSAGGIYEQYF.

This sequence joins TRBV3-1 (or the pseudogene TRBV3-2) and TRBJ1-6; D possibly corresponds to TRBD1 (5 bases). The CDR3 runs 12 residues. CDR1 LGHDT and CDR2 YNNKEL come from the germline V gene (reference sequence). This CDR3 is CVQVPMNSPLHF. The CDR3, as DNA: TGTGTACAGGTCCCCATGAATTCACCCCTCCACTTT.

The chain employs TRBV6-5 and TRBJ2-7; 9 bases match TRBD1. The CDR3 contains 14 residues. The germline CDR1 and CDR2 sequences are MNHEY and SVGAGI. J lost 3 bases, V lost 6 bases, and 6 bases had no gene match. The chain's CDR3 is CASSGTGNHYEQYF. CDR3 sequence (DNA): TGTGCCAGCAGCGGGACAGGGAATCACTACGAGCAGTACTTC.

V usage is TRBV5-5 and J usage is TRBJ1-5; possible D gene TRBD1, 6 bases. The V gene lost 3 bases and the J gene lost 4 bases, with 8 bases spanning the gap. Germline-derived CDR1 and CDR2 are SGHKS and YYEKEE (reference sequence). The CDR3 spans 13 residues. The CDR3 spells CASSSDRNQPQHF. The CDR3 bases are TGTGCCAGCAGCTCCGACAGGAATCAGCCCCAGCATTTT.

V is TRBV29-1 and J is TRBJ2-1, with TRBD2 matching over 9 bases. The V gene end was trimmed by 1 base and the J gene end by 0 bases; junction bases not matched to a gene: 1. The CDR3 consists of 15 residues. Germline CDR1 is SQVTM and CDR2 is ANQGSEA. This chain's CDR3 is CSVEGLAVSYNEQFF. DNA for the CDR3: TGCAGCGTTGAAGGACTAGCGGTCTCCTACAATGAGCAGTTCTTC.

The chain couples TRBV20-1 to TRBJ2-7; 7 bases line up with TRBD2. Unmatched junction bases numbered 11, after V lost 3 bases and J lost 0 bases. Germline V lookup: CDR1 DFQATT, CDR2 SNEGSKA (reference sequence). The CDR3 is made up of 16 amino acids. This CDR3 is CSASPVSGPSSYEQYF. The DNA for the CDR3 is TGCAGTGCTAGTCCTGTTAGCGGGCCAAGCTCCTACGAGCAGTACTTC.

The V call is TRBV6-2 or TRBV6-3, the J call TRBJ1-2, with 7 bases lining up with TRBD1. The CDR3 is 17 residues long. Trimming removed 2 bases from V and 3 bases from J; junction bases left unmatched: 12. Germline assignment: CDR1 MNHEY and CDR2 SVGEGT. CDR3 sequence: CASSYGGQTIGDYGYTF. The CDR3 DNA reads TGTGCCAGCAGTTACGGGGGACAGACAATTGGAGACTATGGCTACACCTTC.

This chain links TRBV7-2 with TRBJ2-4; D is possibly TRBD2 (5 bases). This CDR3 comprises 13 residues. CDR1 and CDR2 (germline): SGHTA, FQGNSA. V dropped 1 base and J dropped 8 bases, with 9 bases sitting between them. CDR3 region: CASSLVTGDIQYF. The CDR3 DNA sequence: TGTGCCAGCAGCTTAGTTACCGGGGACATTCAGTACTTC. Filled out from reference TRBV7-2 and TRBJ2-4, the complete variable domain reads GAGVSQSPSNKVTEKGKDVELRCDPISGHTALYWYRQSLGQGLEFLIYFQGNSAPDKSGLPSDRFSAERTGGSVSTLTIQRTQQEDSAVYLCASSLVTGDIQYFGAGTRLSVL.

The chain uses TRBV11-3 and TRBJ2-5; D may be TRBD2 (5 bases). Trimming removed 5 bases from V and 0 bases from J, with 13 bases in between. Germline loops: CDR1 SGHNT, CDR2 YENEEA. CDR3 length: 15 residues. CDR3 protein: CASSTRYGNQETQYF. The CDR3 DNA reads TGTGCCAGCAGCACGAGGTACGGGAACCAAGAGACCCAGTACTTC. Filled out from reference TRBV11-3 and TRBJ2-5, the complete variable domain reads EAGVVQSPRYKIIEKKQPVAFWCNPISGHNTLYWYLQNLGQGPELLIRYENEEAVDDSQLPKDRFSAERLKGVDSTLKIQPAELGDSAVYLCASSTRYGNQETQYFGPGTRLLVL.

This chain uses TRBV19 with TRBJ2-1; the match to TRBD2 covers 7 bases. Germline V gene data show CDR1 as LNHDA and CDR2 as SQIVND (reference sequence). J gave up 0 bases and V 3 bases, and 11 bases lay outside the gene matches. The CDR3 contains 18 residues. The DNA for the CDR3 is TGTGCCAGTAGTATGGCACCCCTAGCGGTGAGCTCCTACAATGAGCAGTTCTTC. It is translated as CASSMAPLAVSSYNEQFF. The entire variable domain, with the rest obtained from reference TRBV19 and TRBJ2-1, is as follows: DGGITQSPKYLFRKEGQNVTLSCEQNLNHDAMYWYRQDPGQGLRLIYYSQIVNDFQKGDIAEGYSVSREKKESFPLTVTSAQKNPTAFYLCASSMAPLAVSSYNEQFFGPGTRLTVL.

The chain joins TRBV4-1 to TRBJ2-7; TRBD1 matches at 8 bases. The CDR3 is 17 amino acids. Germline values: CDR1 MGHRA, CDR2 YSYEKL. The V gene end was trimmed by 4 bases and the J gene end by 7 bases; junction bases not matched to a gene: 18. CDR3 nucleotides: TGCGCCAGCAGCCGAGAAAGACCCAGGACAGGGCAAGGGGAGCAGTACTTC. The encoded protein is CASSRERPRTGQGEQYF.

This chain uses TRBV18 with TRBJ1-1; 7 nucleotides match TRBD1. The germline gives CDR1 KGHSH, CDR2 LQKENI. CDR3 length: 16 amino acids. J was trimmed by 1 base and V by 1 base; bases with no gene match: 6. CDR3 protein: CASSPRLGTANTEAFF. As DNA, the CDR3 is TGTGCCAGCTCACCACGTCTAGGGACAGCGAACACTGAAGCTTTCTTT.

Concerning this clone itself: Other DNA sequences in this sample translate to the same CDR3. DNA of the CDR3: TGTGCCAGCAGCGTAGCTGGGGGGGGCTACGAGCAGTACTTC. As protein: CASSVAGGGYEQYF. The chain is built from TRBV9 and TRBJ2-7, with 7 positions matching TRBD2. CDR1 is SGDLS and CDR2 is YYNGEE in the germline V gene. The CDR3 covers 14 residues. Trimming at V came to 0 bases and at J to 3 bases, leaving 3 bases not matched to a gene.

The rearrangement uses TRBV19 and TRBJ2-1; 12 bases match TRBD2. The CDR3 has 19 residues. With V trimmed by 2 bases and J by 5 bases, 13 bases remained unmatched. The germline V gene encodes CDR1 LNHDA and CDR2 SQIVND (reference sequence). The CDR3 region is CASSIHHRTSGTPDNEQFF. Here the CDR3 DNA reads TGTGCCAGTAGTATACACCATCGGACTAGCGGGACGCCCGACAATGAGCAGTTCTTC.

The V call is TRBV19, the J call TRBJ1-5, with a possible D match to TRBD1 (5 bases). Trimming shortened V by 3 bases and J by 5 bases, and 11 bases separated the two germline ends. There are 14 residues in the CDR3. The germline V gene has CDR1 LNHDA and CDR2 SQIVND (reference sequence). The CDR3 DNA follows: TGTGCCAGTAGTATTAGGGGCGTCCATCAGCCCCAGCATTTT. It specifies CASSIRGVHQPQHF.

The CDR3 region is CASSPREGYNEQFF. Written as DNA, the CDR3 is TGTGCCAGCAGCCCCAGGGAGGGCTACAATGAGCAGTTCTTC. The V call is TRBV13, the J call TRBJ2-1, with TRBD2 matching 7 bases. V dropped 5 bases and J dropped 3; count of bases not matched to a gene: 4. Looked up from germline, CDR1 is PRHDT and CDR2 is FYEKMQ (reference sequence). The CDR3 totals 14 residues.

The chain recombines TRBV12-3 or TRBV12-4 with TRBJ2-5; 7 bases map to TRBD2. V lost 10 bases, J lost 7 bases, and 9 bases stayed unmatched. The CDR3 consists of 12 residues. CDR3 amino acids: CATKRGLGTQYF. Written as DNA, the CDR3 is TGTGCCACCAAGCGGGGTCTGGGGACCCAGTACTTC.

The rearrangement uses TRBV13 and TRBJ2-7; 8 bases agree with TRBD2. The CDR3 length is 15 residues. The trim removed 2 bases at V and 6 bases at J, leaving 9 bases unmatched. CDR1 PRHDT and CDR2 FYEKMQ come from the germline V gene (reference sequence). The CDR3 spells CASSLSIAGGLEQYF. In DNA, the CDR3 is TGTGCCAGCAGCTTAAGCATTGCGGGAGGCCTCGAGCAGTACTTC.

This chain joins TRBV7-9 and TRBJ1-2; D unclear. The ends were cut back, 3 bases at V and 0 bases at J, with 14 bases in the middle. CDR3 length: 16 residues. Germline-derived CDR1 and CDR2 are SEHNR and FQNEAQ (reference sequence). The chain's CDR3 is CASSFYSGGTNYGYTF. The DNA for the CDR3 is TGTGCCAGCAGCTTTTACTCCGGAGGAACTAACTATGGCTACACCTTC.

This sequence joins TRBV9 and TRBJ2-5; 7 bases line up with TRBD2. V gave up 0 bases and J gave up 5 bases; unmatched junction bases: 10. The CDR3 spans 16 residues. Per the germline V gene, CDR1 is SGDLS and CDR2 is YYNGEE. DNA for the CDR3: TGTGCCAGCAGCGTAGTCTCGGCGGGAGCTGTGGAGACCCAGTACTTC. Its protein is CASSVVSAGAVETQYF.

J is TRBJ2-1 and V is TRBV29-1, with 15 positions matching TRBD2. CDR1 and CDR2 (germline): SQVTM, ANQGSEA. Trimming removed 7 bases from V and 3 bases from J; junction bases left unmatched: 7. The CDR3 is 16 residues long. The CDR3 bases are TGCAGCGCCCCGGGGACTAGCGGGAGGCTCTACAATGAGCAGTTCTTC. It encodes CSAPGTSGRLYNEQFF.